Listed below are T cell receptor beta chains from one sample, sequenced in a study of blood T cell repertoires in COVID-19. Measured with immunoSEQ multiplex PCR; TCRdb has only the in-frame clones, and not every one. The table records about 230,000 clones, roughly 84% of them present only once. The sequenced material came from peripheral blood. Source of these receptors: a woman in her forties or fifties with acute or convalescent COVID-19. Each CDR3 is given with its conserved first and last residue. The order of the fields is J gene, clone size, V gene, D gene, CDR3 DNA, CDR3 protein. D genes are given only for firm matches. Clone size, where shown, is once, few, many, or a class for clones that have expanded.

J: TRBJ2-7
size: NA
V: TRBV6-5
D: TRBD1
DNA: TGTGCCAGCAGTTACCGGGACAGCTCCTACGAGCAGTACTTC
CDR3: CASSYRDSSYEQYF

J: TRBJ1-6
size: NA
V: TRBV4-2
D: TRBD1
DNA: TGTGCCAGCAGCCCGAGGGGTAGGGACAGCCCTTCTAATTCACCCCTCCACTTT
CDR3: CASSPRGRDSPSNSPLHF

J: TRBJ2-7
size: NA
V: TRBV19
D: TRBD1
DNA: TGTGCCAGTAGTATCCGGGACAGTTCCTACGAGCAGTACTTC
CDR3: CASSIRDSSYEQYF

J: TRBJ1-5
size: few
V: TRBV30
D: NA
DNA: TGTGCCTGGAGTAATGGGGCAGGTAGCAATCAGCCCCAGCATTTT
CDR3: CAWSNGAGSNQPQHF

J: TRBJ2-5
size: NA
V: TRBV7-8
D: NA
DNA: TGTGCCAGCAGCTGGGACGGGGGACCACAAGAGACCCAGTACTTC
CDR3: CASSWDGGPQETQYF

J: TRBJ1-1
size: NA
V: TRBV7-9
D: TRBD1
DNA: TGTGCCAGCAGCCGACAGGGAAACACTGAAGCTTTCTTT
CDR3: CASSRQGNTEAFF

J: TRBJ1-4
size: NA
V: TRBV28
D: NA
DNA: TGTGCCAGCAGTTCCGAGCCCGGGAGGCATGAAGGGAAACTGTTTTTT
CDR3: CASSSEPGRHEGKLFF

J: TRBJ1-1
size: NA
V: TRBV19
D: NA
DNA: TGTGCCAGTACCAGGGGATGGACGAACACTGAAGCTTTCTTT
CDR3: CASTRGWTNTEAFF

J: TRBJ1-3
size: NA
V: TRBV27
D: NA
DNA: TGTGCCAGCAGTTTATCGGGGAGCTCTGGAAACACCATATATTTT
CDR3: CASSLSGSSGNTIYF

J: TRBJ2-7
size: NA
V: TRBV18
D: NA
DNA: TGTGCCAGCTCACCGACGGGCTCCTACGAGCAGTACTTC
CDR3: CASSPTGSYEQYF

J: TRBJ1-2
size: NA
V: TRBV19
D: NA
DNA: TGTGCCAGTAGTTCCCAGGTAAATTACGATGGCTACACCTTC
CDR3: CASSSQVNYDGYTF

J: TRBJ1-2
size: NA
V: TRBV29-1
D: TRBD1
DNA: TGCAGCGTAGGACAGGGGTTCGACTATGGCTACACCTTC
CDR3: CSVGQGFDYGYTF

J: TRBJ1-1
size: few
V: TRBV28
D: NA
DNA: TGTGCCAGCAGTTACGGGGGGAACACTGAAGCTTTCTTT
CDR3: CASSYGGNTEAFF

J: TRBJ2-3
size: once
V: TRBV15
D: NA
DNA: TGTGCCACCAGCAGATTCCGTCCAGATACGCAGTATTTT
CDR3: CATSRFRPDTQYF

J: TRBJ1-1
size: NA
V: TRBV14
D: TRBD1
DNA: TGTGCCAGCAGCGGACAGGGGAGGACTGAAGCTTTCTTT
CDR3: CASSGQGRTEAFF

J: TRBJ2-7
size: NA
V: TRBV6-5
D: NA
DNA: TGTGCCAGCGGGACTTCGGGCTACGAGCAGTACTTC
CDR3: CASGTSGYEQYF

J: TRBJ1-5
size: NA
V: TRBV12-3/TRBV12-4
D: NA
DNA: TGTGCCAGCAGTTTACTTCAGCCCCAGCATTTT
CDR3: CASSLLQPQHF

J: TRBJ2-7
size: NA
V: TRBV30
D: TRBD2
DNA: TGTGCCTGGAGTGTACCGGAGCGACTAGCGGGACCCGAGCAGTACTTC
CDR3: CAWSVPERLAGPEQYF

J: TRBJ2-6
size: NA
V: TRBV28
D: TRBD1
DNA: TGTGCCAGCAGCTGGGGACAGGGTGTCCCTGGGGCCAACGTCCTGACTTTC
CDR3: CASSWGQGVPGANVLTF

J: TRBJ1-2
size: NA
V: TRBV30
D: TRBD1
DNA: TGTGCCTGCCATCGGGACAGCTATGGCTACACCTTC
CDR3: CACHRDSYGYTF

J: TRBJ2-7
size: NA
V: TRBV6-5
D: TRBD2
DNA: TGTGCCAGCCAAGCGGGGGGCTCCTACGAGCAGTACTTC
CDR3: CASQAGGSYEQYF

J: TRBJ2-7
size: NA
V: TRBV4-3
D: NA
DNA: TGCGCCAGCAGCCAAGATTGGGCAGGTCCCGCAGATGGCGAGCAGTACTTC
CDR3: CASSQDWAGPADGEQYF

J: TRBJ2-3
size: NA
V: TRBV3-1/TRBV3-2
D: NA
DNA: TGTGCCAGCAGCCAAGGAAGCGGTTCCACAGATACGCAGTATTTT
CDR3: CASSQGSGSTDTQYF

J: TRBJ1-4
size: NA
V: TRBV5-1
D: TRBD1
DNA: TGCGCCAGCAGCTTGAACAGGGGTATGGGTGAAAAACTGTTTTTT
CDR3: CASSLNRGMGEKLFF

J: TRBJ1-1
size: NA
V: TRBV6-5
D: TRBD1
DNA: TGTGCCAGCAGACCTGGCACAGGGGGCACTGAAGCTTTCTTT
CDR3: CASRPGTGGTEAFF

J: TRBJ1-2
size: NA
V: TRBV28
D: NA
DNA: TGTGCCGGGGGGACGGATAACTATGGCTACACCTTC
CDR3: CAGGTDNYGYTF